This T cell receptor beta chain is from a study of T cells after yellow fever vaccination. Germline lookup yields CDR1 MNHEY and CDR2 SMNVEV (reference sequence). The CDR3 has 14 residues. V shed 3 bases, J shed 7 bases, and the junction held 5 bases outside the gene matches. Study-wide results and caveats: The secondary response was weaker but peaked faster, day 5 versus 15. A small share of clonotypes appeared in both CD4 and CD8 compartments.

This clonotype was counted only a few times. Its antigen is as yet unknown. For TCR, cDNA came from 5'RACE template switching, which added a universal primer site and UMIs. One entry per CDR3 protein results from TCRdb running MiXCR on the 5' RACE reads. The sample records 450,000 to 650,000 distinct CDR3 sequences, roughly 12% being singletons. The J gene is TRBJ2-4, the V gene TRBV27; 8 nucleotides align to TRBD2. Sequenced here: PBMCs, sampled on the day of the yellow fever booster vaccination. The source of this sequence is a man aged 25 to 40 who received the YFV17D yellow fever vaccine. In nucleotides, the CDR3 is TGTGCCAGCAGTTTGGGACGGGAGGGGAACATTCAGTACTTC. Translating gives CASSLGREGNIQYF.